One and the same sample provided the 32 T cell receptor beta chains below, sequenced in a study of T cell repertoires in cytomegalovirus infection. TCRdb called the reads again in MiXCR, with one record for every CDR3 protein. The sample gives over 85,000 distinct CDR3 sequences, about 15% of which show up once; about 8.8% is in the top ten. Sequenced input: PBMCs. The receptors here all came from a human donor in good health (CMV status not recorded). Some clones in this sample may be carry-over from other donors' samples.

This clonotype was seen ten or more times. CDR3 region: CATSRAGSTGELFF. The CDR3 DNA sequence: TGTGCCACCAGCAGGGCTGGCAGCACCGGGGAGCTGTTTTTT. The V gene is TRBV15, the J gene TRBJ2-2; D remains unclear. The CDR3 totals 14 residues. Trimming removed 3 bases at V and 4 bases at J, with 9 bases between. The germline V gene has CDR1 LNHNV and CDR2 YYDKDF (reference sequence).

The chain uses TRBV7-6 and TRBJ1-5; 10 bases are a match to TRBD1. Germline V gene sequence: CDR1 SGHVS, CDR2 FNYEAQ. V lost 2 bases, J lost 6 bases, and 4 bases stayed unmatched. The CDR3 consists of 15 residues. Here the CDR3 DNA reads TGTGCCAGCAGCTTAATGGGGACAGGGGCTCAGCCCCAGCATTTT. This sequence encodes CASSLMGTGAQPQHF.

This chain joins TRBV7-9 and TRBJ2-5; 10 bases line up with TRBD1. In germline, CDR1 is SEHNR, CDR2 FQNEAQ (reference sequence). The length of the CDR3 is 13 residues. J lost 11 bases, V lost 5 bases, and 8 bases had no gene match. CDR3 in DNA: TGTGCCAGCAGCCCCTGGGACAGGGGCCGTCAGTACTTC. This translates into CASSPWDRGRQYF.

This clonotype was seen many times. V gene TRBV11-3 combines with J gene TRBJ2-7; 7 bases are a match to TRBD2. Germline V CDR1 and CDR2: SGHNT, YENEEA. CDR3 length: 16 amino acids. J lost 2 bases, V lost 3 bases, and 10 bases had no gene match. This CDR3 is CASSLGGIGGTYEQYF. In DNA form, the CDR3 reads TGTGCCAGCAGCTTGGGGGGGATTGGCGGCACCTACGAGCAGTACTTC.

Worth noting for this clonotype: One base away lies a much larger clone, so this may be a sequencing read error. The chain recombines TRBV19 with TRBJ2-1; D call uncertain. CDR1 and CDR2 from the germline V gene are LNHDA and SQIVND (reference sequence). Deletions cut 5 bases from V and 7 bases from J, with 15 bases between. CDR3 length equals 14 residues. As DNA, the CDR3 is TGTGCCAGTAGTGGAACCGAGTCAATAAATGAGCAGTTCTTC. Translated, it gives CASSGTESINEQFF.

This clonotype was seen ten or more times. The chain is built from TRBV7-6 and TRBJ1-4; the D is unclear. V was cut by 1 base and J by 7 bases, with 4 bases left in between. CDR1 is SGHVS, CDR2 FNYEAQ, per germline. This CDR3 has 12 residues. The CDR3 loop is CASSLVGEKLFF. CDR3 coding DNA: TGTGCCAGCAGCTTAGTAGGTGAAAAACTGTTTTTT.

The chain joins TRBV20-1 to TRBJ1-1; the match to TRBD1 covers 9 bases. This CDR3 comprises 14 residues. Trimming took 3 bases from V and 4 from J; bases not matched to a gene: 6. Germline V CDR1 and CDR2: DFQATT, SNEGSKA (reference sequence). In DNA form, the CDR3 reads TGCAGTGCTAGGGGAGACAGGGGGGGCACTGAAGCTTTCTTT. Amino acid sequence: CSARGDRGGTEAFF.

This clonotype was seen repeatedly, ten times or more. The chain couples TRBV6-6 to TRBJ2-5; TRBD2 is a possible D gene (5 bases). From germline, CDR1 is MNHNY and CDR2 SVGAGI (reference sequence). The CDR3 runs to 13 residues. Trimming left V 6 bases short and J 3 bases short, with 11 bases between. CDR3 region: CASSPSREETQYF. The CDR3 region has the DNA TGTGCCAGCAGCCCTTCGAGGGAAGAGACCCAGTACTTC.

The chain uses TRBV7-9 and TRBJ2-2; 7 bases match TRBD1. Germline CDR1 SEHNR, CDR2 FQNEAQ (reference sequence). V was pared by 6 bases and J by 4 bases, with 11 bases of the junction left unmatched. There are 16 residues in the CDR3. The CDR3 DNA reads TGTGCCAGCAGGTTAAGAGGGGGCCTCATCACCGGGGAGCTGTTTTTT. Amino acid sequence: CASRLRGGLITGELFF.

The chain employs TRBV7-4 and TRBJ2-7, with D perhaps matching TRBD1 (5 bases). The V gene's germline CDR1 is SGHVT and CDR2 SQSDAQ. The CDR3 loop spans 13 amino acids. Trimming shortened V by 3 bases and J by 2 bases, and 8 bases separated the two germline ends. The CDR3 reads CASSLQGAYEQYF. The CDR3 coding sequence is TGTGCCAGCAGCTTGCAGGGCGCCTACGAGCAGTACTTC.

In this sample, this clonotype turned up a few times. The chain employs TRBV15 and TRBJ2-3; D possibly corresponds to TRBD1 (5 bases). CDR3 length equals 15 residues. The germline CDR1 and CDR2 sequences are LNHNV and YYDKDF (reference sequence). Trimming shortened V by 2 bases and J by 1 base, and 10 bases separated the two germline ends. This CDR3 is CATSRRGSGTDTQYF. CDR3 in DNA: TGTGCCACCAGCAGAAGGGGCTCTGGCACAGATACGCAGTATTTT.

The V call is TRBV18, the J call TRBJ2-5; TRBD1 might be the D (5 bases). CDR3 length: 14 amino acids. In germline, CDR1 is KGHSH, CDR2 LQKENI. Trimming removed 2 bases from V and 1 base from J, with 8 bases in between. DNA for the CDR3: TGTGCCAGCTCACCAACCAGGGCCCAAGAGACCCAGTACTTC. This encodes CASSPTRAQETQYF.

This clonotype was seen a handful of times. This chain connects TRBV29-1 to TRBJ1-1; 8 bases align to TRBD1. Germline V lookup: CDR1 SQVTM, CDR2 ANQGSEA. The CDR3 loop spans 13 amino acids. Trimming cost V 1 base and J 4 bases; bases outside gene matches: 2. The CDR3 nucleotides are TGCAGCGTTGAAGGAACAGGGGGCACTGAAGCTTTCTTT. As protein: CSVEGTGGTEAFF.

In its sample, this clonotype was seen many times. The rearrangement uses TRBV10-3 and TRBJ2-1; maybe TRBD1 (5 bases). The germline V gene encodes CDR1 ENHRY and CDR2 SYGVKD. V dropped 5 bases and J dropped 5 bases, with 16 bases sitting between them. This CDR3 region has 15 residues. The CDR3 sequence: CAISPQTPRDNEQFF. DNA of the CDR3: TGTGCCATCAGTCCCCAAACCCCCAGGGACAATGAGCAGTTCTTC.

The CDR3 DNA follows: TGTGCCAGCAGTGAAAATCTACATACAACGTCACCCCTCCACTTT. Amino acids: CASSENLHTTSPLHF. This chain uses TRBV2 with TRBJ1-6, with D hard to call. There are 15 residues in the CDR3. CDR1 and CDR2 from the germline V gene are SNHLY and FYNNEI. V lost 2 bases and J lost 10, with 15 bases in between. Based on the CDR3 plus reference TRBV2 and TRBJ1-6, the full variable domain is EPEVTQTPSHQVTQMGQEVILRCVPISNHLYFYWYRQILGQKVEFLVSFYNNEISEKSEIFDDQFSVERPDGSNFTLKIRSTKLEDSAMYFCASSENLHTTSPLHFGNGTRLTVT.

The chain employs TRBV29-1 and TRBJ1-5; D is possibly TRBD1 (5 bases). Trimming shortened V by 6 bases and J by 9 bases, and 18 bases separated the two germline ends. Germline lookup yields CDR1 SQVTM and CDR2 ANQGSEA. The CDR3 has 13 amino acids. CDR3 DNA sequence: TGCAGCGTCCGGACCGCTTCGGGGGGGCCCCAGCATTTT. This codes for CSVRTASGGPQHF.

To note about this clonotype: A much larger clone is a single base away; this may be a read error. The CDR3 DNA reads as TGTGCCAGCAGCAACGGACAGGGGGTCAAAGCTCTCTTT. This codes for CASSNGQGVKALF. The chain recombines TRBV7-2 with TRBJ1-1, with TRBD1 matching 10 bases. Per germline, CDR1 SGHTA and CDR2 FQGNSA. The CDR3 runs 13 residues. The full variable domain, its missing parts supplied by reference TRBV7-2 and TRBJ1-1, is GAGVSQSPSNKVTEKGKDVELRCDPISGHTALYWYRQSLGQGLEFLIYFQGNSAPDKSGLPSDRFSAERTGGSVSTLTIQRTQQEDSAVYLCASSNGQGVKALFGQGTRLTVV.

This clonotype was detected once. This may be a read error: a much more frequent sequence differs by one nucleotide. This chain connects TRBV12-3 or TRBV12-4 to TRBJ1-5; D unclear. This CDR3 has 11 amino acids. V was pared by 1 base and J by 5 bases, with 0 bases between. The CDR3 loop is CASSLDQPQHF. CDR3 coding DNA: TGTGCCAGCAGTTTAGATCAGCCCCAGCATTTT.

The gene calls are TRBV29-1 and TRBJ1-1, with 8 bases that match TRBD1. CDR3 length: 15 amino acids. The ends lost 6 bases at V and 4 bases at J; junction bases unmatched: 13. Germline V gene data show CDR1 as SQVTM and CDR2 as ANQGSEA. The CDR3 region is CSVHRRTGFGTEAFF. The CDR3 coding sequence is TGCAGCGTCCACCGACGGACAGGGTTTGGCACTGAAGCTTTCTTT.

The chain employs TRBV7-9 and TRBJ2-1; possible D gene TRBD2, 7 bases. The V gene lost 6 bases and the J gene lost 15 bases, with 21 bases spanning the gap. Looked up from germline, CDR1 is SEHNR and CDR2 is FQNEAQ (reference sequence). The length of the CDR3 is 13 residues. The CDR3 spells CASSASGGGPGFF. The CDR3 DNA reads as TGTGCCAGCAGTGCTTCTGGGGGGGGGCCTGGGTTCTTC.

This clonotype came up many times. The CDR3 sequence is CSAPRSWDTGEAFF. The CDR3 DNA reads TGCAGTGCTCCCCGGTCTTGGGATACGGGTGAAGCTTTCTTT. V gene TRBV20-1 combines with J gene TRBJ1-1; the D is unclear. Germline-derived CDR1 and CDR2 are DFQATT and SNEGSKA (reference sequence). The V end was cut by 5 bases, the J end by 7 bases, with 20 bases between. The CDR3 loop spans 14 amino acids.

This clonotype has ten or more counts. The chain has TRBV5-1 and TRBJ2-5, with D tentatively TRBD1 (6 bases). The CDR3 extends over 14 amino acids. With 2 bases removed from V and 4 bases from J, the gap between germline ends came to 12 bases. CDR1 and CDR2 (germline): SGHRS, YFSETQ. The CDR3 DNA sequence: TGCGCCAGCAGCTTCACAGGGCTCGGAGAGACCCAGTACTTC. Its protein is CASSFTGLGETQYF.

This clonotype has a count of ten or more. The V call is TRBV7-6, the J call TRBJ2-5; 8 bases match TRBD1. CDR1 and CDR2 from the germline V gene are SGHVS and FNYEAQ. The length of the CDR3 is 17 residues. Trimming removed 1 base from V and 4 bases from J; junction bases left unmatched: 11. CDR3 loop: CASSLGSGTGFAETQYF. CDR3 sequence (DNA): TGTGCCAGCAGCTTAGGCTCCGGGACAGGTTTCGCAGAGACCCAGTACTTC.

This clonotype has a count of ten or more. The chain joins TRBV11-1 to TRBJ2-1; tentative D call: TRBD2 (5 bases). V dropped 7 bases and J dropped 3 bases, with 7 bases sitting between them. The CDR3 spans 12 residues. Germline loops: CDR1 SGHAT, CDR2 FQDESV (reference sequence). This CDR3 reads CASTDYYNEQFF. The CDR3, as DNA: TGTGCCAGCACAGACTACTACAATGAGCAGTTCTTC.

This chain connects TRBV7-2 to TRBJ2-5, with 11 bases identical to TRBD2. This CDR3 spans 15 amino acids. The J segment lost 8 bases and the V segment lost 5 bases, leaving 10 bases of the junction unmatched. Germline CDR1 SGHTA, CDR2 FQGNSA. CDR3 residues: CASSLIAGGGGTQYF. DNA for the CDR3: TGTGCCAGCAGCCTCATAGCGGGGGGGGGGGGTACCCAGTACTTC.

This clonotype was seen only a few times. The V call is TRBV2, the J call TRBJ2-3; 12 positions match TRBD1. CDR3 size: 14 residues. After removal of 9 bases from V and 0 bases from J, the junction contained 1 base not matched to a gene. CDR1 is SNHLY, CDR2 FYNNEI, per germline. The CDR3 region has the DNA TGTGCCAGGGGACAGGGGGCGAGCACAGATACGCAGTATTTT. Translation gives CARGQGASTDTQYF.

There are many counts of this clonotype. V usage is TRBV2 and J usage is TRBJ2-3, with TRBD2 matching over 13 bases. The germline V gene has CDR1 SNHLY and CDR2 FYNNEI. V shed 7 bases, J shed 4 bases, and the junction held 5 bases outside the gene matches. The length of the CDR3 is 15 residues. The CDR3 DNA sequence: TGTGCCAGCAACCGACTAGCGGGGGGATCAGATACGCAGTATTTT. Translation: CASNRLAGGSDTQYF.

This clonotype was found many times. Given a much more abundant clone one base away, this may be a read error. The chain is built from TRBV7-8 and TRBJ1-1; D uncertain. Germline V CDR1 and CDR2: SGHVS, FQNEAQ. V lost 1 base, J lost 1 base, and 4 bases lay in between. The CDR3 has 13 residues. The CDR3 DNA follows: TGTGCCAGCAGCTTAGGAGAGAACACTGAAGCTTTCTTT. Translating gives CASSLGENTEAFF.

This clonotype has ten or more counts. CDR3 sequence (DNA): TGTGCCAGCAGCCCGGGGACAGGGATCCACTCTGGAAACACCATATATTTT. Protein product: CASSPGTGIHSGNTIYF. The rearrangement joins TRBV7-2 to TRBJ1-3; 9 bases align to TRBD1. The ends lost 5 bases at V and 0 bases at J; junction bases unmatched: 8. Germline V gene sequence: CDR1 SGHTA, CDR2 FQGNSA. This CDR3 contains 17 residues.

The chain links TRBV5-1 to TRBJ1-4; D not resolved. This CDR3 contains 14 residues. Trimming left V 0 bases short and J 5 bases short, with 8 bases between. The germline gives CDR1 SGHRS, CDR2 YFSETQ. CDR3 region: CASSLDGPNEKLFF. In DNA, the CDR3 is TGCGCCAGCAGCTTGGACGGTCCGAATGAAAAACTGTTTTTT.

The gene calls are TRBV27 and TRBJ2-7, with TRBD1 identical over 9 bases. The CDR3 is 13 amino acids. Germline V gives CDR1 MNHEY, CDR2 SMNVEV (reference sequence). The J segment lost 7 bases and the V segment lost 4 bases, leaving 5 bases of the junction unmatched. In nucleotides, the CDR3 is TGTGCCAGCAGTTGGGACAGGGAAGGTGAGCAGTACTTC. This encodes CASSWDREGEQYF.

This clonotype was recorded at least ten times. The chain uses TRBV19 and TRBJ1-2; the D is unclear. V gave up 3 bases and J gave up 9 bases, with 17 bases separating them. Germline V gene data show CDR1 as LNHDA and CDR2 as SQIVND (reference sequence). There are 14 residues in the CDR3. CDR3 sequence reads: CASSIPGAQTSYTF. CDR3 coding DNA: TGTGCCAGTAGTATCCCCGGTGCCCAGACGAGCTACACCTTC. The full variable domain, in which reference TRBV19 and TRBJ1-2 provide the parts outside the CDR3, is DGGITQSPKYLFRKEGQNVTLSCEQNLNHDAMYWYRQDPGQGLRLIYYSQIVNDFQKGDIAEGYSVSREKKESFPLTVTSAQKNPTAFYLCASSIPGAQTSYTFGSGTRLTVV.